This T cell receptor (beta chain) was obtained from a study of identifying expanded T cells in peripheral blood. The method was immunoSEQ multiplex PCR; TCRdb's version includes in-frame clones alone and lacks a portion of them. The table records under 100,000 clones, approximately 90% of them present only once. Germline V gene sequence: CDR1 GTSNPN, CDR2 SVGIG (reference sequence). V dropped 2 bases and J dropped 4 bases, with 11 bases sitting between them. The CDR3 extends over 13 amino acids. The genes are TRBV30 and TRBJ1-1, with a possible D match to TRBD1 (5 bases). The specimen sequenced was blood. The TCR sequence derives from a person aged 18 to 75 in good health. The CDR3 nucleotides read TGTGCCTGGAGTCAGGGTCCGGGCACTGAAGCTTTCTTT. Its translation is CAWSQGPGTEAFF.